These 6 T cell receptor beta chains share one sample of origin, sequenced in a study of kidney transplant recipient with SARS-CoV-2 infection. TCRdb independently ran MiXCR on the reads; one entry per CDR3 protein. The sample lists about 250,000 distinct CDR3 sequences; about 28% were seen once. This material consisted of a blood sample, taken at baseline and between days 110 and 120 from a kidney transplant recipient. These receptor sequences come from a male patient in his 30s who had COVID-19 and was a kidney transplant recipient. Certain T cells may be donor cells from the graft.

This clonotype was detected many times. The J gene is TRBJ2-1, the V gene TRBV29-1, with unresolved D. V was pared by 3 bases and J by 0 bases, with 12 bases between. The CDR3 runs to 15 residues. The germline V gene has CDR1 SQVTM and CDR2 ANQGSEA. The CDR3 spells CSVDQGSGSYNEQFF. The CDR3 bases are TGCAGCGTTGATCAAGGTTCGGGCTCCTACAATGAGCAGTTCTTC.

This clonotype was found many times. The chain uses TRBV3-1 and TRBJ2-5; D not certain. The V gene lost 5 bases and the J gene lost 5 bases, with 24 bases spanning the gap. Germline V gives CDR1 LGHDT, CDR2 YNNKEL (reference sequence). The CDR3 extends over 17 amino acids. The CDR3 region has the DNA TGTGCCAGCAGCATCTGGGATCCCATTTCTTTCTCTGAGACCCAGTACTTC. Translating gives CASSIWDPISFSETQYF.

In its sample, this clonotype was seen many times. The chain joins TRBV21-1 to TRBJ2-7; the listed D gene, TRBD1, was not tested against the DNA. TRBV21-1 is a pseudogene. This CDR3 is built from 14 residues. The CDR3 region is CASSARDGSYEQYF. In nucleotides, the CDR3 is TGTGCCAGCAGCGCCCGGGACGGGTCCTACGAGCAGTACTTC.

The chain employs TRBV5-1 and TRBJ2-3, with D possibly TRBD1 on 6 matching bases. Germline V CDR1 and CDR2: SGHRS, YFSETQ. Deletions cut 0 bases from V and 2 bases from J, with 16 bases between. This CDR3 region has 17 residues. Here the CDR3 reads CASSLALQGTPTDTQYF. CDR3 nucleotides: TGCGCCAGCAGCTTGGCCTTACAGGGAACCCCCACAGATACGCAGTATTTT.

Note on this clonotype: This clone may be a read error of a much larger clone one base away. The final CDR3 position lacks the conserved phenylalanine or tryptophan, pointing to a likely read error. CDR3 sequence: CASSEGEEGNEQFL. The CDR3 nucleotides are TGTGCCAGCAGTGAAGGGGAGGAAGGGAATGAGCAGTTCCTC. The genes are TRBV6-1 and TRBJ2-1; maybe TRBD2 (6 bases). The V end lost 1 base, the J end lost 7 bases, and 11 bases lay between the germline ends. Looked up from germline, CDR1 is MNHNS and CDR2 is SASEGT. The CDR3 length is 14 residues.

This clonotype was seen ten or more times. The chain combines TRBV20-1 with TRBJ2-7; 9 nucleotides agree with TRBD1. V was clipped by 3 bases and J by 0 bases; unmatched bases: 9. The CDR3 is made up of 16 amino acids. CDR1 and CDR2 from the germline V gene are DFQATT and SNEGSKA (reference sequence). CDR3: CSASETQGAISYEQYF. The CDR3 nucleotides are TGCAGTGCTAGCGAGACACAGGGGGCGATCTCCTACGAGCAGTACTTC.